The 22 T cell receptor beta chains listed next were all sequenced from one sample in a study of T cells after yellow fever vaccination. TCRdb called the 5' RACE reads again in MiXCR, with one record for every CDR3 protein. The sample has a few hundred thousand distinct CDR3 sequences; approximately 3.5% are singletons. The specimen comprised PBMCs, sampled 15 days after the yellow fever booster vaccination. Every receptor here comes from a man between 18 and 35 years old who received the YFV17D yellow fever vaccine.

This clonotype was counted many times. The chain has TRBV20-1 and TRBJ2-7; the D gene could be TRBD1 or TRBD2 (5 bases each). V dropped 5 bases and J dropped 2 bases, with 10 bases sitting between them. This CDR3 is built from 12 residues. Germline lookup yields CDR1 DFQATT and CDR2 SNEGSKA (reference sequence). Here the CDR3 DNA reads TGCAGTGCTGTACGGGGCCCCTACGAGCAGTACTTC. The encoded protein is CSAVRGPYEQYF.

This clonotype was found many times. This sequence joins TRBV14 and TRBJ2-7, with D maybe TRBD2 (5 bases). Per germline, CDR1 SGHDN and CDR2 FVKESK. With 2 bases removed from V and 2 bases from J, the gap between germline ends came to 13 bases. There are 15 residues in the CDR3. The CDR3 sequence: CASSQLTPGTYEQYF. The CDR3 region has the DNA TGTGCCAGCAGCCAACTGACACCGGGAACCTACGAGCAGTACTTC.

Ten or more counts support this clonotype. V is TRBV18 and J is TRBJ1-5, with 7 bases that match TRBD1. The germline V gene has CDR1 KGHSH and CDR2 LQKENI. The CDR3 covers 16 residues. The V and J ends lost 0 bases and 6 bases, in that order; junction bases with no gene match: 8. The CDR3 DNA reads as TGTGCCAGCTCACCACCAACACAGGGGATCGGTCAGCCCCAGCATTTT. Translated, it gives CASSPPTQGIGQPQHF.

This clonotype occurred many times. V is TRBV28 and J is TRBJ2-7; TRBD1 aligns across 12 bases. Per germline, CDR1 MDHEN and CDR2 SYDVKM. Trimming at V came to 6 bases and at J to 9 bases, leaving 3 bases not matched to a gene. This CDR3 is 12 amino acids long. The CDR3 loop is CASSLGQGAQYV. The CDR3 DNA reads TGTGCCAGCAGCCTGGGACAGGGGGCGCAGTACGTC.

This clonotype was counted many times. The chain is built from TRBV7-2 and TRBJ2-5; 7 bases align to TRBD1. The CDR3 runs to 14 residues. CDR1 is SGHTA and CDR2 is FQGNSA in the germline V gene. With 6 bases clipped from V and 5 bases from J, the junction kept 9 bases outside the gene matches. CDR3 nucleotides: TGTGCCAGCAGGCGAACGACAGGGTTGGAGACCCAGTACTTC. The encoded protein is CASRRTTGLETQYF.

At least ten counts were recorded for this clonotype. DNA for the CDR3: TGTGCCAGCAGCGCCGGCCGTTCAACTAATGAAAAACTGTTTTTT. Its translation: CASSAGRSTNEKLFF. The chain couples TRBV25-1 to TRBJ1-4, with D unclear. Germline CDR1 and CDR2: MGHDK and SYGVNS. CDR3 size: 15 residues. V was clipped by 6 bases and J by 0 bases, with 11 bases between them. The variable domain in full, with the rest retrieved from reference TRBV25-1 and TRBJ1-4, is EADIYQTPRYLVIGTGKKITLECSQTMGHDKMYWYQQDPGMELHLIHYSYGVNSTEKGDLSSESTVSRIRTEHFPLTLESARPSHTSQYLCASSAGRSTNEKLFFGSGTQLSVL.

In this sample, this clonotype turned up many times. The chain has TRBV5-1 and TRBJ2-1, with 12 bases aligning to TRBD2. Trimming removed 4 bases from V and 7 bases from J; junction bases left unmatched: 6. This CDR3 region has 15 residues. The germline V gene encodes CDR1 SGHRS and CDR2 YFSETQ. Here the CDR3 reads CASSARTSGVNEQFF. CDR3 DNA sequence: TGCGCCAGCAGCGCTCGGACTAGCGGGGTAAATGAGCAGTTCTTC.

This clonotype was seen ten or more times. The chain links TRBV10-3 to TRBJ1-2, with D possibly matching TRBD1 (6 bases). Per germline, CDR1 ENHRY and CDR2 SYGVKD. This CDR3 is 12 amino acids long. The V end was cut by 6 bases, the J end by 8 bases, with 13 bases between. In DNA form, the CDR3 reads TGTGCCATCAGGGGCGGGGGCCAGGGCTACACCTTC. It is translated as CAIRGGGQGYTF.

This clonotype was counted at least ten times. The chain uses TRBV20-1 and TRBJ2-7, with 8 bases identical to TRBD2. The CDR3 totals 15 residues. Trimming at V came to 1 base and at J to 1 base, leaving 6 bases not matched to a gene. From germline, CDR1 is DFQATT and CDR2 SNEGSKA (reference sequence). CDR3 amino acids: CSARGASGSSYEQYF. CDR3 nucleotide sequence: TGCAGTGCTAGAGGGGCTAGCGGGTCTTCCTACGAGCAGTACTTC.

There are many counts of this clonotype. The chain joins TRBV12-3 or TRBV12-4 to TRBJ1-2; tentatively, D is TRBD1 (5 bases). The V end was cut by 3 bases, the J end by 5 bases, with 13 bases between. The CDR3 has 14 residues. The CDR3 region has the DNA TGTGCCAGCAGTTTTGCCGGGACCAAATATGGCTACACCTTC. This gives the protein CASSFAGTKYGYTF.

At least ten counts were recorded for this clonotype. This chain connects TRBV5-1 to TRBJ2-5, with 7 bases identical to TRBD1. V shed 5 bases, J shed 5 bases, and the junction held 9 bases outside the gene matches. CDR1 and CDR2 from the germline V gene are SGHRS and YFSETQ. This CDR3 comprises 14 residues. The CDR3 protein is CASRGQLLGETQYF. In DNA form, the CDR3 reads TGCGCCAGCAGGGGACAGTTGCTAGGGGAGACCCAGTACTTC. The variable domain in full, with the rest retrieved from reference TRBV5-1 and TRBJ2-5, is KAGVTQTPRYLIKTRGQQVTLSCSPISGHRSVSWYQQTPGQGLQFLFEYFSETQRNKGNFPGRFSGRQFSNSRSEMNVSTLELGDSALYLCASRGQLLGETQYFGPGTRLLVL.

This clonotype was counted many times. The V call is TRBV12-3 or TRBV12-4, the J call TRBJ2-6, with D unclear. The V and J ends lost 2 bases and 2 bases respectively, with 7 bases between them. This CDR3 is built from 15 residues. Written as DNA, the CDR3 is TGTGCCAGCAGTTTAATGGGCACTGGGGCCAACGTCCTGACTTTC. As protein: CASSLMGTGANVLTF.

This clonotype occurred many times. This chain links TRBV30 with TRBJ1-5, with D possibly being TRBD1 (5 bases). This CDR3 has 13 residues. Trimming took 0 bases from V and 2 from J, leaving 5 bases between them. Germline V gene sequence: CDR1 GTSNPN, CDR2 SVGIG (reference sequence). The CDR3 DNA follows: TGTGCCTGGAGTGTACAGGGCAATCAGCCCCAGCATTTT. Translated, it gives CAWSVQGNQPQHF.

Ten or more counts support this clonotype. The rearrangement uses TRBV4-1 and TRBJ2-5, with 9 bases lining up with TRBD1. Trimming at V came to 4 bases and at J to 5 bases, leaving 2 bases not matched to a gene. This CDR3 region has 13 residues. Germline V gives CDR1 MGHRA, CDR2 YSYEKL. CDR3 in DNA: TGCGCCAGCAGCCGGACAGGGGACGAGACCCAGTACTTC. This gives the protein CASSRTGDETQYF.

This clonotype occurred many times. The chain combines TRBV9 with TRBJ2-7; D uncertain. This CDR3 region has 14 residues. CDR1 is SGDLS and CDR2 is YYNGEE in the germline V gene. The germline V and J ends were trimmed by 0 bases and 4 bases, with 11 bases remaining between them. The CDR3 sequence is CASSVVPNLYEQYF. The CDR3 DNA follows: TGTGCCAGCAGCGTAGTGCCGAATCTGTACGAGCAGTACTTC. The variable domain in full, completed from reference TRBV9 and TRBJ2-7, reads DSGVTQTPKHLITATGQRVTLRCSPRSGDLSVYWYQQSLDQGLQFLIQYYNGEERAKGNILERFSAQQFPDLHSELNLSSLELGDSALYFCASSVVPNLYEQYFGPGTRLTVT.

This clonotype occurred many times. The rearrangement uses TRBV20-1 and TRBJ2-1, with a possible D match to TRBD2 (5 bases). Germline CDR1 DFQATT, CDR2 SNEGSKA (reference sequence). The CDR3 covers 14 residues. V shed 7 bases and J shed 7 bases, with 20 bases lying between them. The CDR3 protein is CSGASTYERNEQFF. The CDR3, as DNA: TGCAGTGGGGCTAGCACATACGAACGGAATGAGCAGTTCTTC.

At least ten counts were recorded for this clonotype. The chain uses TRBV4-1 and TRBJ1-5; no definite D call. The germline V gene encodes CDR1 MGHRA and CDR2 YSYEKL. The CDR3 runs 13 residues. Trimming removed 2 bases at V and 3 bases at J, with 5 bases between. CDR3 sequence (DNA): TGCGCCAGCAGCCAACGCGTCAATCAGCCCCAGCATTTT. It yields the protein CASSQRVNQPQHF.

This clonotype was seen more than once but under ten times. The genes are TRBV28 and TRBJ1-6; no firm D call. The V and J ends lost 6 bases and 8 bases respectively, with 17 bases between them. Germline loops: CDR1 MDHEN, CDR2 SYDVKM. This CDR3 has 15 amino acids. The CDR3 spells CASSKARSLDSPLHF. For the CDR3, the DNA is TGTGCCAGCAGCAAGGCCCGGTCTCTCGATTCACCCCTCCACTTT.

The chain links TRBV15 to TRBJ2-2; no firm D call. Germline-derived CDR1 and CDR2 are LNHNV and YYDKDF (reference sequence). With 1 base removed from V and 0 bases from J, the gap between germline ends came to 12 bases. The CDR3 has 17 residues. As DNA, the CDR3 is TGTGCCACCAGCAGAGTCCCGGCAGCCACGAACACCGGGGAGCTGTTTTTT. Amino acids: CATSRVPAATNTGELFF.

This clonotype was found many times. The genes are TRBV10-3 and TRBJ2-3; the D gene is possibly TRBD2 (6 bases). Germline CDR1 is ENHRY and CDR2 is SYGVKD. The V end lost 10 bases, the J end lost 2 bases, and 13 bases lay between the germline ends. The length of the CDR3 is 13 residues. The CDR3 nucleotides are TGTGCCACCCGCGGGGACCCCACAGATACGCAGTATTTT. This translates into CATRGDPTDTQYF.

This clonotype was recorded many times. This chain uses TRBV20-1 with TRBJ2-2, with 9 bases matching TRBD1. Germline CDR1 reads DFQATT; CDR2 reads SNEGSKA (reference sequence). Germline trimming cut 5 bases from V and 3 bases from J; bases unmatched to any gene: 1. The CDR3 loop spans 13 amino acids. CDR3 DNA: TGCAGTGCTCGGACAGGGGACACCGGGGAGCTGTTTTTT. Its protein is CSARTGDTGELFF.

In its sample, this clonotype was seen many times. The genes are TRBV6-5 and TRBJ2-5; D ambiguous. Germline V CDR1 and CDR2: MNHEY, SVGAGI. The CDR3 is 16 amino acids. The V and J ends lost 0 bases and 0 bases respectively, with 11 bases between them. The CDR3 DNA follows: TGTGCCAGCAGTTACTCGGGCGCAGCCGACCAAGAGACCCAGTACTTC. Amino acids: CASSYSGAADQETQYF.